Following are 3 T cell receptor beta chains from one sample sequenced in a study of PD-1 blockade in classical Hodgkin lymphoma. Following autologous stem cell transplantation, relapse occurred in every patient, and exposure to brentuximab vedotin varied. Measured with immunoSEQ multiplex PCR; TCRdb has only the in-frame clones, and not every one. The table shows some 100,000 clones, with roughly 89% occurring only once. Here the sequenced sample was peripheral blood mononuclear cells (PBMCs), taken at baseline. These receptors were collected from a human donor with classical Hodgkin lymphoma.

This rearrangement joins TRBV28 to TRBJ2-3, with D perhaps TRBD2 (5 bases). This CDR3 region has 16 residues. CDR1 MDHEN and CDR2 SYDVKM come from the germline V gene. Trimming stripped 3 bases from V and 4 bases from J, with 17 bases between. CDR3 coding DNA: TGTGCCAGCAGTTTGTATCCGGTTCGGGGAGCAGATACGCAGTATTTT. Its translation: CASSLYPVRGADTQYF.

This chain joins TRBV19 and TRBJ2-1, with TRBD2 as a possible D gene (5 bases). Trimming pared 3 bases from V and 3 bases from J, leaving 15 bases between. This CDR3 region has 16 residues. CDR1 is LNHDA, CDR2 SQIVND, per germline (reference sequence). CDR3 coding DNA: TGTGCCAGTAGTATCATGGGGAGCCGGGACTACAATGAGCAGTTCTTC. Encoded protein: CASSIMGSRDYNEQFF.

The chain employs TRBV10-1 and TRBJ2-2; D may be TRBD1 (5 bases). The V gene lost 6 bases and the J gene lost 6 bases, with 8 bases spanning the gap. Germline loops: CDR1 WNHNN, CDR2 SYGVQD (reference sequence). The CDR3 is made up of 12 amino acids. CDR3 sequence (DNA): TGCGCCAGCAGGGACATCGCCGGGGAGCTGTTTTTT. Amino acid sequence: CASRDIAGELFF.